This T cell receptor (beta chain) was captured in a study of blood T cell repertoires in COVID-19. Study overall: Italy, Spain and the United States were the sources of the convalescent and acute COVID-19 samples. From T cells, B-cell-depleted T cells, or PBMCs came the material, which was cDNA or gDNA.

Trimming took off 5 bases at V and 0 bases at J, with 13 bases between the two ends. The CDR3 extends over 15 amino acids. Germline V lookup: CDR1 MNHEY, CDR2 SVGAGI. Original processing notes: Estimation of nucleated cell counts relied on the amplification of reference gene primers. The data were produced by immunoSEQ multiplex PCR, yet TCRdb's version contains in-frame clones alone and is incomplete. That table supplies the V and J calls and clone size; D and trimming were determined from the DNA. The profile shows around 25,000 clones, about 91% of them singletons. The V gene is TRBV6-5, the J gene TRBJ1-1; D is unclear. Sample: peripheral blood. This TCR derives from a human donor with active COVID-19. The donor label of this sample is uncertain. This CDR3 is CASSTPPGMNTEAFF. DNA for the CDR3: TGTGCCAGCAGTACCCCCCCGGGGATGAACACTGAAGCTTTCTTT.